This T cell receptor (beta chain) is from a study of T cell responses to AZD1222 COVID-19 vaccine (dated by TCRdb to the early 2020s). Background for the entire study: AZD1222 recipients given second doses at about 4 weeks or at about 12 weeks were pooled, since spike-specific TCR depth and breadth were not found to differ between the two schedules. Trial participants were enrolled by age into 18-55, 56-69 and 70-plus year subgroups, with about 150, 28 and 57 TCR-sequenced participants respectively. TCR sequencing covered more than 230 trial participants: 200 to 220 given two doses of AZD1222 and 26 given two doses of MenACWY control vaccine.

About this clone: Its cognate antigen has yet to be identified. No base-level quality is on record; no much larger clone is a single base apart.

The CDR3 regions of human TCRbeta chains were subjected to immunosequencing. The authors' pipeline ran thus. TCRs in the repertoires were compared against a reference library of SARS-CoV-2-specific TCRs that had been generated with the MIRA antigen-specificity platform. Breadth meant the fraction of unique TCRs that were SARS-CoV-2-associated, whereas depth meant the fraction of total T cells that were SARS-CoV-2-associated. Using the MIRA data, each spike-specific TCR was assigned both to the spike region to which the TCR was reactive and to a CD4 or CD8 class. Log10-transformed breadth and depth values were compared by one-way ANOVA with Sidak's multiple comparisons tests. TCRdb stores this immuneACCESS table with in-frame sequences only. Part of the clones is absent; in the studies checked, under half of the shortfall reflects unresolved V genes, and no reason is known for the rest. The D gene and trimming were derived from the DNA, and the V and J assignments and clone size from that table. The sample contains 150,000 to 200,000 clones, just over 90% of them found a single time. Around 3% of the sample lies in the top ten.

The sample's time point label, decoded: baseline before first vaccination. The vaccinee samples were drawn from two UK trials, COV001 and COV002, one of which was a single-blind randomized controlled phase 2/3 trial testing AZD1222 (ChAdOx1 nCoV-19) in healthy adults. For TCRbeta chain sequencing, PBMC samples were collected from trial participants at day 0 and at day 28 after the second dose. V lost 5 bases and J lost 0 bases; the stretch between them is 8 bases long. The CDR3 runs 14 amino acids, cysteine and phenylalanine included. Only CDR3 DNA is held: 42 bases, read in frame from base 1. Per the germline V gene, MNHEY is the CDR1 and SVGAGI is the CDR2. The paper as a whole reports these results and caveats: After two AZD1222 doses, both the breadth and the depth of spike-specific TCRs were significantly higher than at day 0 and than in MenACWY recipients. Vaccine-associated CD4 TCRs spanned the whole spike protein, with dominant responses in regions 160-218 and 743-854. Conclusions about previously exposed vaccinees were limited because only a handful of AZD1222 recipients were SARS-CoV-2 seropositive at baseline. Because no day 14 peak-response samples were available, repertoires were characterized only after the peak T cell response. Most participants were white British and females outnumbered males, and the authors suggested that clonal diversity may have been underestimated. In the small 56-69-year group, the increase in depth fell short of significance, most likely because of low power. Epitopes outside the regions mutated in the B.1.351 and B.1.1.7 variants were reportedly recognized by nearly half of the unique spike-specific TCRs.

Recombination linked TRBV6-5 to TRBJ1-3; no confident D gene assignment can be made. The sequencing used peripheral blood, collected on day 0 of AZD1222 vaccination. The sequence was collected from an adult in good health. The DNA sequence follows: TGTGCCAGCAGTCCCCTAGACTCTGGAAACACCATATATTTT. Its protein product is CASSPLDSGNTIYF.